Following are 10 T cell receptor beta chains from one sample sequenced in a study of PD-L1 blockade in urothelial cancer. Sequencing was performed with immunoSEQ multiplex PCR; in TCRdb, only in-frame clones are kept and a portion is missing. The sample has some 41,000 clones; roughly 85% are singletons. Time point meaning: peripheral blood 6 weeks after treatment start. Sample: PBMCs, taken around atezolizumab (anti-PD-L1) treatment. These receptors originate from a man aged 70-80 years with urothelial cancer.

The chain uses TRBV10-2 and TRBJ1-1; D not certain. This CDR3 region has 14 residues. Germline CDR1 and CDR2: WSHSY and SAAADI. Trimming pared 1 base from V and 1 base from J, leaving 7 bases between. The CDR3 bases are TGCGCCAGCAGTGAGTGGGCTCAGAACACTGAAGCTTTCTTT. This codes for CASSEWAQNTEAFF.

With respect to this clone: Relative to the germline gene, one junction end is altered; a read error may explain this. The chain uses TRBV7-7 and TRBJ2-6, with unresolved D. Looked up from germline, CDR1 is SSHAT and CDR2 is FNYEAQ (reference sequence). The CDR3 loop spans 14 amino acids. As DNA, the CDR3 is TGTGCTAGCAGCCCAAACTCTGGGGCCAACGTCCTGACTTTC. This codes for CASSPNSGANVLTF.

Relative to its sample, this clone is medium-sized. The chain uses TRBV4-2 and TRBJ1-2; tentative D call: TRBD1 (5 bases). Germline CDR1 is LGHNA and CDR2 is YNFKEQ. This CDR3 contains 16 residues. V was cut by 0 bases and J by 7 bases, with 18 bases left in between. The CDR3 nucleotides read TGTGCCAGCAGCCAAGAGGGGGTCGGGGGGTTGGCTGGCTACACCTTC. This translates into CASSQEGVGGLAGYTF.

The rearrangement links TRBV19 to TRBJ1-2; tentative D call: TRBD1 (5 bases). This CDR3 contains 15 residues. Trimming shortened V by 3 bases and J by 3 bases, and 14 bases separated the two germline ends. Germline loops: CDR1 LNHDA, CDR2 SQIVND (reference sequence). The CDR3 nucleotides read TGTGCCAGTAGTATGAAGCCCGGGGACTACTATGGCTACACCTTC. Translating it yields CASSMKPGDYYGYTF.

This chain uses TRBV6-1 with TRBJ2-7, with 7 bases matching TRBD1. The CDR3 loop spans 14 amino acids. The J segment lost 3 bases and the V segment lost 6 bases, leaving 8 bases of the junction unmatched. Germline loops: CDR1 MNHNS, CDR2 SASEGT. CDR3 residues: CASRIPGQYYEQYF. The CDR3 nucleotides are TGTGCCAGCAGGATACCGGGACAGTACTACGAGCAGTACTTC.

J is TRBJ2-3 and V is TRBV27, with D possibly matching TRBD2 (6 bases). With 1 base removed from V and 5 bases from J, the gap between germline ends came to 13 bases. There are 15 residues in the CDR3. Per the germline V gene, CDR1 is MNHEY and CDR2 is SMNVEV (reference sequence). The CDR3 spells CASSLLGGMVDTQYF. As DNA, the CDR3 is TGTGCCAGCAGTTTATTGGGCGGGATGGTAGATACGCAGTATTTT.

The V gene is TRBV5-1, the J gene TRBJ2-2; D is possibly TRBD1 (5 bases). Per the germline V gene, CDR1 is SGHRS and CDR2 is YFSETQ. V was pared by 4 bases and J by 5 bases, with 15 bases between. This CDR3 is built from 15 residues. CDR3 sequence reads: CASSTQPGFTGELFF. The CDR3, as DNA: TGCGCCAGCAGCACGCAGCCAGGGTTTACCGGGGAGCTGTTTTTT. The whole variable domain, filled in from reference TRBV5-1 and TRBJ2-2, reads KAGVTQTPRYLIKTRGQQVTLSCSPISGHRSVSWYQQTPGQGLQFLFEYFSETQRNKGNFPGRFSGRQFSNSRSEMNVSTLELGDSALYLCASSTQPGFTGELFFGEGSRLTVL.

This rearrangement joins TRBV2 to TRBJ1-5, with no clear D. V was shortened by 5 bases and J by 0 bases, with 14 bases between the two germline ends. Germline CDR1 is SNHLY and CDR2 is FYNNEI. This CDR3 has 16 residues. Here the CDR3 reads CASSLVGPDSNQPQHF. As DNA, the CDR3 is TGTGCCAGCAGTCTGGTTGGGCCCGATAGCAATCAGCCCCAGCATTTT.

V usage is TRBV2 and J usage is TRBJ1-5; 11 bases fit TRBD1. This CDR3 has 14 residues. Unmatched junction bases numbered 3, after V lost 4 bases and J lost 7 bases. From germline, CDR1 is SNHLY and CDR2 FYNNEI. The CDR3 protein is CASSGDRGEQPQHF. CDR3 DNA sequence: TGTGCCAGCAGTGGGGACAGGGGGGAACAGCCCCAGCATTTT.

This chain uses TRBV2 with TRBJ2-7; D may be TRBD1 (5 bases). The CDR3 has 13 residues. Germline CDR1 is SNHLY and CDR2 is FYNNEI. Trimming pared 3 bases from V and 1 base from J, leaving 7 bases between. Here the CDR3 reads CASSDRDSYEQYF. DNA of the CDR3: TGTGCCAGCAGTGACAGGGATTCCTACGAGCAGTACTTC.